This is a list of T cell receptor beta chains from one sample in a study of T cell responses to AZD1222 COVID-19 vaccine. Sequencing used immunoSEQ multiplex PCR; TCRdb keeps in-frame clones, though not all of them. Of some 120,000 clones detected, 85% to 95% appear once; the ten largest clones hold 2.5% to 3%. Sequencing was performed on peripheral blood, taken on day 0 of AZD1222 vaccination. The receptor set was obtained from an adult in good health. Each CDR3 is given with its conserved first and last residue. The order of the fields is J gene, clone size, D gene, V gene, CDR3 DNA, CDR3 protein. A D gene is named only where the DNA matches it firmly. Clone size is given for some rows only: seen once, a few or many times, or a class if the clone is expanded.

J: TRBJ2-1
size: few
D: NA
V: TRBV27
DNA: TGTGCCAGCAGTTTTCTGGACAGTTTTTTCAATGAGCAGTTCTTC
CDR3: CASSFLDSFFNEQFF

J: TRBJ1-5
size: NA
D: NA
V: TRBV9
DNA: TGTGCCAGCGGCGGGCCGGGCAATCAGCCCCAGCATTTT
CDR3: CASGGPGNQPQHF

J: TRBJ2-2
size: NA
D: NA
V: TRBV24-1
DNA: TGTGCCACCAGTGAACCTGGTGAGGCCGGGGAGCTGTTTTTT
CDR3: CATSEPGEAGELFF

J: TRBJ2-1
size: NA
D: TRBD1
V: TRBV19
DNA: TGTGCCAGCGGACAGGGCAATGAGCAGTTCTTC
CDR3: CASGQGNEQFF

J: TRBJ2-1
size: NA
D: TRBD1
V: TRBV7-3
DNA: TGTGCCAGCAGTCAAGACAGGGACAATGAGCAGTTCTTC
CDR3: CASSQDRDNEQFF

J: TRBJ2-7
size: once
D: NA
V: TRBV7-9
DNA: TGTGCCAGCAGCTTTACAGGGAGTTCCTACGAGCAGTACTTC
CDR3: CASSFTGSSYEQYF

J: TRBJ1-2
size: NA
D: TRBD1
V: TRBV19
DNA: TGTGCCAGTTTCAATTCAGGGGGCGGCTATGGCTACACCTTC
CDR3: CASFNSGGGYGYTF

J: TRBJ2-7
size: NA
D: NA
V: TRBV6-5
DNA: TGTGCCAGCAGGGACAGTTACGAGCAGTACTTC
CDR3: CASRDSYEQYF

J: TRBJ2-7
size: NA
D: TRBD2
V: TRBV2
DNA: TGTGCCAGCAATGCGGGAGTCCCCTACGAGCAGTACTTC
CDR3: CASNAGVPYEQYF

J: TRBJ1-2
size: NA
D: NA
V: TRBV7-9
DNA: TGTGCCAGCAGCTTCCTCCTCCCCGCGGGGTATGGCTACACCTTC
CDR3: CASSFLLPAGYGYTF

J: TRBJ2-1
size: NA
D: NA
V: TRBV28
DNA: TGTGCCAGCGGAAACTCACTCCCCAATTTTCTCAATGAGCAGTTCTTC
CDR3: CASGNSLPNFLNEQFF

J: TRBJ2-1
size: NA
D: NA
V: TRBV19
DNA: TGTGCCAGTACCCCTGGGGGACCGCCCAATGAGCAGTTCTTC
CDR3: CASTPGGPPNEQFF

J: TRBJ2-7
size: NA
D: TRBD2
V: TRBV6-1
DNA: TGTGCCAGCAGTGAAGGGGGCGGGAGGGACTACGAGCAGTACTTC
CDR3: CASSEGGGRDYEQYF

J: TRBJ1-4
size: NA
D: NA
V: TRBV27
DNA: TGTGCCAGCAGTTTGGTGGGCCCTAATGAAAAACTGTTTTTT
CDR3: CASSLVGPNEKLFF

J: TRBJ1-2
size: once
D: TRBD1
V: TRBV29-1
DNA: TGCAGCGTTGTCGGGACAGGGATCGGCTACACCTTC
CDR3: CSVVGTGIGYTF

J: TRBJ1-1
size: NA
D: NA
V: TRBV19
DNA: TGTGCCAGTAGTGATTGGGCAGGAGGGGGCACTGAAGCTTTCTTT
CDR3: CASSDWAGGGTEAFF

J: TRBJ2-7
size: NA
D: NA
V: TRBV6-4
DNA: TGTGCCAGCAGCCACCGGGGTGAGCAGTACTTC
CDR3: CASSHRGEQYF

J: TRBJ2-7
size: NA
D: NA
V: TRBV6-5
DNA: TGTGCCAGCAGTTATTACACCGGGATCTCCTACGAGCAGTACTTC
CDR3: CASSYYTGISYEQYF

J: TRBJ1-1
size: NA
D: NA
V: TRBV15
DNA: TGTGCCACCAGCAGAGATCGACGGGAGGCTTTCTTT
CDR3: CATSRDRREAFF

J: TRBJ2-2
size: NA
D: TRBD1
V: TRBV5-4
DNA: TGTGCCAGCAGCTCCGGACAGGGTCCCGCCGGGGAGCTGTTTTTT
CDR3: CASSSGQGPAGELFF

J: TRBJ2-2
size: NA
D: TRBD2
V: TRBV10-2
DNA: TGCGCCAGCAGTGAGTCCCTAGCGGGAGCTTACACCGGGGAGCTGTTTTTT
CDR3: CASSESLAGAYTGELFF

J: TRBJ1-4
size: NA
D: NA
V: TRBV4-1
DNA: TGCGCCAGCAGCCAAACCAGAGGGGCTAATGAAAAACTGTTTTTT
CDR3: CASSQTRGANEKLFF

J: TRBJ2-2
size: once
D: NA
V: TRBV9
DNA: TGTGCCAGCAGCGTTGTATATCTCGGGGAGCTGTTTTTT
CDR3: CASSVVYLGELFF

J: TRBJ2-7
size: NA
D: TRBD2
V: TRBV10-1
DNA: TGCGCCAGCAATGAAGATATCAGCGGGAGACCCTCCTACGAGCAGTACTTC
CDR3: CASNEDISGRPSYEQYF

J: TRBJ1-2
size: NA
D: TRBD1
V: TRBV27
DNA: TGTGCCAGCAGTTGGTCCGGGACAGGGGTTTGGGGCTACACCTTC
CDR3: CASSWSGTGVWGYTF

J: TRBJ1-2
size: NA
D: NA
V: TRBV29-1
DNA: TGCAGCGTTCCCCGAGGGGGGGGCTACACCTTC
CDR3: CSVPRGGGYTF

J: TRBJ1-1
size: NA
D: NA
V: TRBV6-5
DNA: TGTGCCAGCAGTTATTGGGAGGGGAACACTGAAGCTTTCTTT
CDR3: CASSYWEGNTEAFF

J: TRBJ2-5
size: NA
D: NA
V: TRBV3-1/TRBV3-2
DNA: TGTGCCAGCAGCCAAACCCCCACGGTGGAAGAGACCCAGTACTTC
CDR3: CASSQTPTVEETQYF

J: TRBJ1-3
size: few
D: NA
V: TRBV7-2
DNA: TGTGCCAGCAGCCCGAACCCCTGGGGCGGGGGCAGAAACACCATATATTTT
CDR3: CASSPNPWGGGRNTIYF

J: TRBJ2-4
size: NA
D: NA
V: TRBV5-8
DNA: TGTGCCAGCAGCTTGGGTTGGGAAAACATTCAGTACTTC
CDR3: CASSLGWENIQYF

J: TRBJ2-7
size: NA
D: NA
V: TRBV28
DNA: TGTGCCAGCAGCCACGGACGAGAGCAGTACTTC
CDR3: CASSHGREQYF

J: TRBJ2-7
size: once
D: NA
V: TRBV6-5
DNA: TGTGCCAGCAGTTACTCGCGAACGCGACTCTCCTACGAGCAGTACTTC
CDR3: CASSYSRTRLSYEQYF

J: TRBJ1-1
size: NA
D: NA
V: TRBV3-1/TRBV3-2
DNA: TGTGCCAGCAGCCAAACGGGAACGTGGACTGAAGCTTTCTTT
CDR3: CASSQTGTWTEAFF

J: TRBJ1-2
size: NA
D: NA
V: TRBV27
DNA: TGTGCCAGCAGTTTAGGGAAGGGCACCTCCAGCTATGGCTACACCTTC
CDR3: CASSLGKGTSSYGYTF

J: TRBJ2-2
size: NA
D: NA
V: TRBV5-6
DNA: TGTGCCAGCAGCCCTACCTTGGACACCGGGGAGCTGTTTTTT
CDR3: CASSPTLDTGELFF

J: TRBJ1-2
size: NA
D: NA
V: TRBV19
DNA: TGTGCCAGTAGTATAGCTCATGCGGGGCAGGGAGACTATGGCTACACCTTC
CDR3: CASSIAHAGQGDYGYTF

J: TRBJ1-2
size: NA
D: TRBD1
V: TRBV5-1
DNA: TGCGCCAGCAGCTCGCTGACAGGGGGCTATGGCTACACCTTC
CDR3: CASSSLTGGYGYTF

J: TRBJ1-1
size: NA
D: NA
V: TRBV15
DNA: TGTGCCACCAGCCGAAACAGGGAAGCTTTCTTT
CDR3: CATSRNREAFF

J: TRBJ1-2
size: NA
D: NA
V: TRBV2
DNA: TGTGCCAGCAGTGGTGGACAGAGAACCTATGGCTACACCTTC
CDR3: CASSGGQRTYGYTF

J: TRBJ2-5
size: NA
D: NA
V: TRBV7-9
DNA: TGTGCCAGCAGCTTAGCTGTGGGGTTCCAAGAGACCCAGTACTTC
CDR3: CASSLAVGFQETQYF

J: TRBJ2-3
size: once
D: NA
V: TRBV3-1/TRBV3-2
DNA: TGTGCCAGCAGCCAAGCGCGGCTTACTCCGGATACGCAGTATTTT
CDR3: CASSQARLTPDTQYF

J: TRBJ2-2
size: NA
D: NA
V: TRBV18
DNA: TGTGCCAGCTCACCACCATCGAACACCGGGGAGCTGTTTTTT
CDR3: CASSPPSNTGELFF

J: TRBJ1-5
size: NA
D: TRBD1
V: TRBV27
DNA: TGTGCCAGCAGTCCGCGGACAGGGGGCGCCGGGCAGCCCCAGCATTTT
CDR3: CASSPRTGGAGQPQHF

J: TRBJ1-2
size: NA
D: NA
V: TRBV18
DNA: TGTGCCAGCTCACCACCATCAGGATACTATGGCTACACCTTC
CDR3: CASSPPSGYYGYTF

J: TRBJ2-7
size: NA
D: TRBD2
V: TRBV10-1
DNA: TGCGCCAGCGGTCGCGGGCTAGCGGACTCCTACGAGCAGTACTTC
CDR3: CASGRGLADSYEQYF

J: TRBJ2-7
size: NA
D: TRBD1
V: TRBV10-3
DNA: TGTGCCATCAGTGAGTTATCAGGGGGCTACGACGAGCAGTACTTC
CDR3: CAISELSGGYDEQYF

J: TRBJ2-1
size: NA
D: NA
V: TRBV9
DNA: TGTGCCAGCAGCGTAGCGGCGGACCCAACTCTGGGGAGCTCCTACAATGAGCAGTTCTTC
CDR3: CASSVAADPTLGSSYNEQFF

J: TRBJ2-7
size: NA
D: TRBD1
V: TRBV27
DNA: TGTGCCAGCAGTTCCTCGGGACAGAGCTACGAGCAGTACTTC
CDR3: CASSSSGQSYEQYF

J: TRBJ2-3
size: once
D: NA
V: TRBV18
DNA: TGTGCCAGCTCACCACCTGTGGACGGTACGCAGTATTTT
CDR3: CASSPPVDGTQYF

J: TRBJ2-2
size: NA
D: TRBD2
V: TRBV3-1/TRBV3-2
DNA: TGTGCCAGCAGCCAAGGACTAGCGGGAGGGCCCGGGGAGCTGTTTTTT
CDR3: CASSQGLAGGPGELFF

J: TRBJ2-3
size: NA
D: TRBD2
V: TRBV24-1
DNA: TGTGCCACCAGTGATTTGCCGGGGCTAGCGGGAGGGCCAGATACGCAGTATTTT
CDR3: CATSDLPGLAGGPDTQYF

J: TRBJ2-1
size: NA
D: NA
V: TRBV16
DNA: TGTGCCAGCAGCCAATCTAATCTGATCCGAACTAGGGTCTTC
CDR3: CASSQSNLIRTRVF

J: TRBJ2-1
size: NA
D: TRBD2
V: TRBV28
DNA: TGTGCCAGCAGTCCACCGGGACTAGCGGCCTCCTACAATGAGCAGTTCTTC
CDR3: CASSPPGLAASYNEQFF

J: TRBJ1-1
size: NA
D: NA
V: TRBV7-3
DNA: TGTGCCAGCAGCTTAATGGGGGAGACTGAAGCTTTCTTT
CDR3: CASSLMGETEAFF

J: TRBJ1-5
size: NA
D: NA
V: TRBV6-2/TRBV6-3
DNA: TGTGCCAGCAGCGCGGACAGAAATCAGCCCCAGCATTTT
CDR3: CASSADRNQPQHF

J: TRBJ2-7
size: NA
D: NA
V: TRBV7-9
DNA: TGTGCCAGCAGCCTAGACAGGACAAGGGAGCAGTACTTC
CDR3: CASSLDRTREQYF

J: TRBJ1-5
size: NA
D: NA
V: TRBV28
DNA: TGTGCCAGCAGTTTCCATGGGCTTACTCAGCCCCAGCATTTT
CDR3: CASSFHGLTQPQHF

J: TRBJ2-2
size: NA
D: NA
V: TRBV27
DNA: TGTGCCAGCACCCTAAGGGAGGGGGCTTTAAACACCGGGGAGCTGTTTTTT
CDR3: CASTLREGALNTGELFF

J: TRBJ1-1
size: NA
D: NA
V: TRBV11-2
DNA: TGTGCCAGCAGCTCCAGTGGGGGCAGGGAGGACACTGAAGCTTTCTTT
CDR3: CASSSSGGREDTEAFF

J: TRBJ2-7
size: NA
D: TRBD2
V: TRBV14
DNA: TGTGCCAGCAGCCAAGATTTGGCTAGCGGGAGAACTGCGTTAGGAGTGCAGTACTTC
CDR3: CASSQDLASGRTALGVQYF